This TCR beta chain was captured in a study of T-cell memory formation after mild COVID-19 (dated by TCRdb to the early 2020s). For the wider study: Most TCR sequence clusters were specific to one of the two donors. T-cell clones expanding and contracting after mild COVID-19 in a couple of donors were tracked by longitudinal TCRalpha and TCRbeta repertoire sequencing. The cohort comprised two young, previously healthy adult volunteers, one female and one male. General findings and caveats noted by the study authors: Some responding clones were detected in pre-infection memory, which suggested that pre-existing cross-reactive memory T cells had joined the SARS-CoV-2 response. Clones contracting from day 15 to 85 had balanced CD4/CD8 phenotypes, while a second wave expanding from day 15 to 37 was biased towards CD4+. Contracting CD4+ clones were found mainly in CM and EM memory subsets, while CD8+ clones were enriched in EMRA. Only two mild cases were covered by the study, and larger cohorts that include severe cases with pre-infection samples were considered necessary. SARS-CoV-2 specificity of the second-wave clones peaking on day 37 was not confirmed.

Ficoll-Paque density gradient centrifugation was used to isolate PBMCs. The sample holds a few counts of this clonotype. This clone's antigen is unknown. No much larger clone is present one base from it, and per-base qualities are unavailable. Reads for this sample came from an Illumina NovaSeq 6000. cDNA libraries for TCRalpha and TCRbeta were prepared by 5'RACE using constant-segment primers, with sample barcodes and unique molecular identifiers added. RNA was extracted from every sample with Trizol reagent. Libraries were amplified in two PCR steps, with a second sample barcode and Illumina TruSeq adapters added in the second step. Sequencing of the libraries was done on an Illumina NovaSeq, producing 2 x 150 bp paired-end reads. As for how the authors treated the data: The reads were demultiplexed and collapsed into UMI-guided consensus sequences using migec v1.2.7. Using mixcr v2.1.11, UMI consensuses were aligned to TRA and TRB V and J templates and then assembled into clonotypes. A clonotype was counted as expanded or contracted only when both edgeR and NoisET called the clonotype significant, with the noise models trained on biological replicates. edgeR calls used a false discovery rate-adjusted p below 0.01 and a log2 fold-change threshold of 1. As an exploratory analysis of dynamics, max-normalized trajectories of the 1000 most abundant clonotypes were examined with PCA combined with hierarchical clustering. Separately sequenced CD4+ and CD8+ repertoires were used to assign a CD4 or CD8 phenotype to each responding clone. The public reads were reanalyzed by TCRdb: fastp trimming at Q25, MiXCR alignment, in-frame beta chains only. All rows with the same CDR3 protein become a single entry with the most common DNA and genes. TCRdb's processing, not the study's, gives the V and J calls here. Across this sample there are roughly 310,000 distinct CDR3 sequences, with more than 15% seen only once. The top ten constitute around 22% of the sample.

From the cysteine through the phenylalanine, the CDR3 covers 14 amino acids. Only CDR3 DNA is held: 42 bases, read in frame from base 1. Trimming removed 5 bases from V and 5 bases from J; the gene matches leave 7 bases unexplained. Based on the germline V gene, the CDR1 and CDR2 sequences are SGHRS and YFSETQ. The sequencing input was PBMCs or a T cell subset sorted from them (not recorded which). This receptor was taken from a man aged 18 to 30 who had mild COVID-19 (a few samples of this study predate the infection). The sample titles of this study are shuffled in the database, so cell type and time point are left out; the donor was told from shared clones. The rearranged chain carries TRBV5-1 and TRBJ1-1; TRBD1 fits 9 bases in the junction. DNA sequence: TGCGCCAGCAGACAGGACAGGGGAGTGACTGAAGCTTTCTTT. It translates to CASRQDRGVTEAFF.